This record looks at one TCR beta chain sequence and its context. This CDR3 contains 15 residues. The V and J ends lost 1 base and 1 base, in that order; junction bases with no gene match: 2. Germline assignment: CDR1 SGHDT and CDR2 YYEEEE. The record originates from a study of technical replicates of blood from a handful of donors. The table came from immunoSEQ multiplex PCR; TCRdb's copy has only in-frame clones and leaves some out. The sample includes 55,000 to 80,000 clones, roughly 96% of them seen just once. Sequenced input: T cells isolated from PBMCs. The rearrangement links TRBV5-6 to TRBJ1-5, with 7 bases aligning to TRBD1. This TCR came from a human donor in good health. For the CDR3, the DNA is TGTGCCAGCAGCTTGTTGGGACAGAGCAATCAGCCCCAGCATTTT. Amino acid sequence: CASSLLGQSNQPQHF.